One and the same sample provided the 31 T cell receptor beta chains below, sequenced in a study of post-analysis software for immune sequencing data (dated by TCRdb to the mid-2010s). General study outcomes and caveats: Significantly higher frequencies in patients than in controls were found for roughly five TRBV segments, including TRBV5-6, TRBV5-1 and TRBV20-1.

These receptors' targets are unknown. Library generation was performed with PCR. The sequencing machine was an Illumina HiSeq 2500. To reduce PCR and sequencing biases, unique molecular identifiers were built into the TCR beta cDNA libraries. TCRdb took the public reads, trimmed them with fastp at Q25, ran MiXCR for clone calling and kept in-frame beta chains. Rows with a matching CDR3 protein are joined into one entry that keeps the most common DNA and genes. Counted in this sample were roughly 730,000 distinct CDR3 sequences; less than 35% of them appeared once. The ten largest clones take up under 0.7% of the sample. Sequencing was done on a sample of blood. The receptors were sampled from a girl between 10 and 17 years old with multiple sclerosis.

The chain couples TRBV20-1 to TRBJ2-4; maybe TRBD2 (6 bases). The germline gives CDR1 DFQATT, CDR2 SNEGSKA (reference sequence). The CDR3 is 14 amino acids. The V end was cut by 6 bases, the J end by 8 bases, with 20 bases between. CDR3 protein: CSAPWGPGGDIQYF. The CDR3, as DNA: TGCAGTGCCCCTTGGGGCCCCGGGGGAGACATTCAGTACTTC.

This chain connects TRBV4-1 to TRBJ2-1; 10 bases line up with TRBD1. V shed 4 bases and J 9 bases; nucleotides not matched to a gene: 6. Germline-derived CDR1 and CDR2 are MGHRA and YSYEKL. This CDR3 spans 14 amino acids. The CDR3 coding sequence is TGCGCCAGCAGCCCAGGACAGGGGGGGAGTGAGCAGTTCTTC. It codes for CASSPGQGGSEQFF.

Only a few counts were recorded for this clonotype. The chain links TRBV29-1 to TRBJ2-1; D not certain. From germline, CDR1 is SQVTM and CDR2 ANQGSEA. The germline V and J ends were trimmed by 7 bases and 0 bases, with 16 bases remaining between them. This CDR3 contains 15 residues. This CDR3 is CSAGVNIGSYNEQFF. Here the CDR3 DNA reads TGCAGCGCTGGCGTTAACATCGGCTCCTACAATGAGCAGTTCTTC.

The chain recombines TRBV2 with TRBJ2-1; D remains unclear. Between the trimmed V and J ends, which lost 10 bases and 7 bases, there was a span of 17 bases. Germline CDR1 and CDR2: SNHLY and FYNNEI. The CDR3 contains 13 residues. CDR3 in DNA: TGTGCCACCAAACCCCCGGGTTTTAATGAGCAGTTCTTC. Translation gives CATKPPGFNEQFF.

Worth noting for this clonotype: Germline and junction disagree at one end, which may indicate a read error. CDR3 DNA sequence: TGTGCCGGCAGTTCCCCAACGGGAGGCAATGAGCAGTTCTTC. This codes for CAGSSPTGGNEQFF. The rearrangement uses TRBV12-3 or TRBV12-4 and TRBJ2-1; 7 bases agree with TRBD2. This CDR3 spans 14 amino acids.

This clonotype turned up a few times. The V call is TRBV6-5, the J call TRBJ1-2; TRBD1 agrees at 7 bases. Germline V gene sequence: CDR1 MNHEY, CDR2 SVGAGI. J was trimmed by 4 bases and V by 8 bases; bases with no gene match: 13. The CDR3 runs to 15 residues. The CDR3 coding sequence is TGTGCCAGCCGACGACACATGGACAGGAGCTATGGCTACACCTTC. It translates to CASRRHMDRSYGYTF.

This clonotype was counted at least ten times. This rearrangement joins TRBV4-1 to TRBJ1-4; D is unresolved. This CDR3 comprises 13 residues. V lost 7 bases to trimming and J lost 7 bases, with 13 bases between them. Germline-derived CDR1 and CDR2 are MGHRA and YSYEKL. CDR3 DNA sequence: TGCGCCAGCAATCCGACTGGGAGTGAAAAACTGTTTTTT. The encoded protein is CASNPTGSEKLFF.

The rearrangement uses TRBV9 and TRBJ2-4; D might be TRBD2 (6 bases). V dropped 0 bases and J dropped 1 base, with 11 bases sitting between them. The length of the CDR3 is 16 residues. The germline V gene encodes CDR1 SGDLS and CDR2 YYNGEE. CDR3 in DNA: TGTGCCAGCAGCGTAGGAGGAAGCGGGGCCAAAAACATTCAGTACTTC. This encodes CASSVGGSGAKNIQYF.

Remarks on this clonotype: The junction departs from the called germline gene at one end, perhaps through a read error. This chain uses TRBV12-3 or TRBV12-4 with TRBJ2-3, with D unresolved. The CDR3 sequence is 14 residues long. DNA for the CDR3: TGTGCCAGCAGCCCCAGGCAGCTCACAGATACGGAGTATTTT. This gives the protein CASSPRQLTDTEYF.

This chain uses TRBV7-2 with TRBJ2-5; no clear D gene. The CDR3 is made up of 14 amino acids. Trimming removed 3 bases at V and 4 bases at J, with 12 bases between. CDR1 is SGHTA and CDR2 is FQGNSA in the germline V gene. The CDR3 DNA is TGTGCCAGCAGCTTGTTGGGGATAGCAGAGACCCAGTACTTC. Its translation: CASSLLGIAETQYF.

The CDR3 loop reads CASSYSGSGGVLAFF. The CDR3 DNA reads TGTGCCAGCAGTTACTCGGGCAGTGGAGGGGTGCTCGCTTTCTTT. This chain links TRBV6-5 with TRBJ1-1; tentatively, D is TRBD1 (5 bases). CDR3 length equals 15 residues. Between the trimmed V and J ends, which lost 0 bases and 11 bases, there was a span of 19 bases. Germline values: CDR1 MNHEY, CDR2 SVGAGI.

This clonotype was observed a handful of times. CDR3 sequence reads: CASRSIWEGGLNEQFF. CDR3 sequence (DNA): TGTGCCAGCAGATCCATCTGGGAGGGTGGTCTAAATGAGCAGTTCTTC. V gene TRBV5-6 combines with J gene TRBJ2-1; 7 bases are a match to TRBD2. There are 16 residues in the CDR3. V shed 5 bases and J 7 bases; nucleotides not matched to a gene: 15. Germline values: CDR1 SGHDT, CDR2 YYEEEE.

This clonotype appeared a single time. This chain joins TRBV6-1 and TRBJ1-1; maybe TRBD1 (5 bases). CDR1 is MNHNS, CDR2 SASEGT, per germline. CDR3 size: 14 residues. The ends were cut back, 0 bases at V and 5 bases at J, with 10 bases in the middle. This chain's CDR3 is CASSEARGGTEAFF. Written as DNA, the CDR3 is TGTGCCAGCAGTGAAGCCCGGGGGGGGACTGAAGCTTTCTTT.

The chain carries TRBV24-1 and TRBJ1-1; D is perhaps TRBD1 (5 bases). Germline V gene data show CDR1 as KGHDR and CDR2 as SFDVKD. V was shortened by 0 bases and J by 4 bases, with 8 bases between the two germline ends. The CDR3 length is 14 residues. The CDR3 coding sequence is TGTGCCACCAGTGATTTGGGGGGGAGCACTGAAGCTTTCTTT. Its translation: CATSDLGGSTEAFF.

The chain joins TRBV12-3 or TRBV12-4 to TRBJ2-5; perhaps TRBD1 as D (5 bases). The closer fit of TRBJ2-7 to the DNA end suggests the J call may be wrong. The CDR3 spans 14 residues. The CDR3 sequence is CASSLGQPSGEQYF. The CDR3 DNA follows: TGTGCCAGCAGTTTGGGGCAGCCCTCTGGCGAGCAGTACTTC.

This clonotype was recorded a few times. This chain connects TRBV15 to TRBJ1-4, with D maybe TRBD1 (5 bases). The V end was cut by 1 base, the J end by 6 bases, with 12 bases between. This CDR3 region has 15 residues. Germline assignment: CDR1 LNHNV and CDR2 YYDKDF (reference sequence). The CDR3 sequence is CATSRAGPSDEKLFF. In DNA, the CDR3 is TGTGCCACCAGCAGAGCGGGGCCCTCGGATGAAAAACTGTTTTTT.

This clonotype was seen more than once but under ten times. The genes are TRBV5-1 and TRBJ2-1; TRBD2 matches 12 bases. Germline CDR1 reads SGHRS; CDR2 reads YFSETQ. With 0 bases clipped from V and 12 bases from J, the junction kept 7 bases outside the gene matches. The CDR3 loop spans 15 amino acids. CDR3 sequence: CASSLEASGRGGQFF. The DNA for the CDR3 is TGCGCCAGCAGCTTGGAGGCTAGCGGGAGGGGGGGGCAGTTCTTC.

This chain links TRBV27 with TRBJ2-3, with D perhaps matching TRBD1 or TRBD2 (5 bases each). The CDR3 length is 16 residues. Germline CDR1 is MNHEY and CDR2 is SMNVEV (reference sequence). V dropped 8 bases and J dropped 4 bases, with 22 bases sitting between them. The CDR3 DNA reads TGTGCCAGCGCAGGGAGTGGCGCGTCGGGCGCAGATACGCAGTATTTT. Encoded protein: CASAGSGASGADTQYF.

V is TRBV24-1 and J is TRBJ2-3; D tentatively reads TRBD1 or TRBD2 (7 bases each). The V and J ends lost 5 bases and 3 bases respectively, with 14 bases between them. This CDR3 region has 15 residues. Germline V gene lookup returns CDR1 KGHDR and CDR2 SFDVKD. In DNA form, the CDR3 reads TGTGCCACCAGTGTTCAGGGGGGGGTAACAGATACGCAGTATTTT. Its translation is CATSVQGGVTDTQYF.

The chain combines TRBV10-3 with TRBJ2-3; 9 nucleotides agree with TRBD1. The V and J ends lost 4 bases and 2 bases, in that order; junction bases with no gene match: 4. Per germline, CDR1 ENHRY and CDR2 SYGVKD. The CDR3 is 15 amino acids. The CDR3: CAISGDRATTDTQYF. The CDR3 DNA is TGTGCCATCAGTGGGGACAGGGCTACCACAGATACGCAGTATTTT.

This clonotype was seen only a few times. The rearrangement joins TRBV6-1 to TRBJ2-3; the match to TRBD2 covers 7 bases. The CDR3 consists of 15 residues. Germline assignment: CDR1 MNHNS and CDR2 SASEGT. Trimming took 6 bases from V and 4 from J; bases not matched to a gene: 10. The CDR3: CASSQTSYPADTQYF. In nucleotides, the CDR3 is TGTGCCAGCAGCCAGACTAGCTATCCGGCAGATACGCAGTATTTT.

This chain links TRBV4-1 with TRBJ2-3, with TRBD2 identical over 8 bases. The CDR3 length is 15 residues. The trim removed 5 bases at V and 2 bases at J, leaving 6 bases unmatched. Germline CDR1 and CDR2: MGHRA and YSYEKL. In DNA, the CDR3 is TGCGCCAGCAGCTCCCGGACTAGCTCCACAGATACGCAGTATTTT. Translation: CASSSRTSSTDTQYF.

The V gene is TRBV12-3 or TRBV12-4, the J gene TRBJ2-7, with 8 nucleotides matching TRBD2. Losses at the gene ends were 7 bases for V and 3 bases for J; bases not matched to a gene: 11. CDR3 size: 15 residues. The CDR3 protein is CASTLSGSLHYEQYF. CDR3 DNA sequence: TGTGCCAGCACCTTAAGCGGGAGTCTCCACTACGAGCAGTACTTC.

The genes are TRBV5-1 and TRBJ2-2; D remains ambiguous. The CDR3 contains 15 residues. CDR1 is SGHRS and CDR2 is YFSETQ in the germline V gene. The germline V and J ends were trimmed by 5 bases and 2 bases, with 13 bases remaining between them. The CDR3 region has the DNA TGCGCCAGCAGTGACCGGGCCGAAAACACCGGGGAGCTGTTTTTT. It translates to CASSDRAENTGELFF.

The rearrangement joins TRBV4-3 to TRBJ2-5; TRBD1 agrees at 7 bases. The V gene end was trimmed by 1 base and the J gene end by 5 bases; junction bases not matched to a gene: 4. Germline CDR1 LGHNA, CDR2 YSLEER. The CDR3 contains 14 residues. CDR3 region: CASSQVGTEETQYF. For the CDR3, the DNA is TGCGCCAGCAGCCAAGTGGGGACAGAGGAGACCCAGTACTTC.

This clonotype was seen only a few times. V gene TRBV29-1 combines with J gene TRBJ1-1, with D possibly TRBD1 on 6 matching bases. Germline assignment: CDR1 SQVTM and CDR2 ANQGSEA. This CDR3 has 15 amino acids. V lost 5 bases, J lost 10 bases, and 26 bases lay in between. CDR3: CSVRPKDSLPYGAFF. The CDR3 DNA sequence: TGCAGCGTTCGCCCGAAGGACAGCCTACCTTATGGAGCTTTCTTT.

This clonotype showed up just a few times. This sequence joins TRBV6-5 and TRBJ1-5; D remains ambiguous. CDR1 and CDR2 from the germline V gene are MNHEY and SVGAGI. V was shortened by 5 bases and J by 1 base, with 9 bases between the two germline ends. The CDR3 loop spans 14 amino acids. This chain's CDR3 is CASSPPDSNQPQHF. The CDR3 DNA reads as TGTGCCAGCAGTCCCCCGGACAGCAATCAGCCCCAGCATTTT.

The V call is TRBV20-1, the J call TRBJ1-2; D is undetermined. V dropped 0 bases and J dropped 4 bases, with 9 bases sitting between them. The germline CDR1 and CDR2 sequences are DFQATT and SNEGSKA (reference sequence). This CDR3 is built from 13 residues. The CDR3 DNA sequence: TGCAGTGCTAGAGATCCTGGGGTCTATGGCTACACCTTC. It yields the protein CSARDPGVYGYTF.

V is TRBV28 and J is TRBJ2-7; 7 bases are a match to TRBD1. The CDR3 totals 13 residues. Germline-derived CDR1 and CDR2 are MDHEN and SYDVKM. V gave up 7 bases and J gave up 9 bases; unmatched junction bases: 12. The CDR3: CASTAPLNRGQYF. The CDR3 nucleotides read TGTGCCAGCACCGCTCCCCTTAACAGGGGGCAGTACTTC.

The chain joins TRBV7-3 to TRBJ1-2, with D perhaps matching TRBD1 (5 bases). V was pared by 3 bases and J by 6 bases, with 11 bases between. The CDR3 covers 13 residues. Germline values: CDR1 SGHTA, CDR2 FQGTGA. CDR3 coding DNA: TGTGCCAGCAGCTTTCACAGGTCGGATGGCTACACCTTC. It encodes CASSFHRSDGYTF.

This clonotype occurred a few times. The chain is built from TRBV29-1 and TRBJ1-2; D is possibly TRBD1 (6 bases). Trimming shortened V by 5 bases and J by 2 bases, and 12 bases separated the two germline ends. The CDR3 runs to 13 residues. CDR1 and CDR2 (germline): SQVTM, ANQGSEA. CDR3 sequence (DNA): TGCAGCGTTCGCGAACAGGGAAACTATGGCTACACCTTC. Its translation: CSVREQGNYGYTF.